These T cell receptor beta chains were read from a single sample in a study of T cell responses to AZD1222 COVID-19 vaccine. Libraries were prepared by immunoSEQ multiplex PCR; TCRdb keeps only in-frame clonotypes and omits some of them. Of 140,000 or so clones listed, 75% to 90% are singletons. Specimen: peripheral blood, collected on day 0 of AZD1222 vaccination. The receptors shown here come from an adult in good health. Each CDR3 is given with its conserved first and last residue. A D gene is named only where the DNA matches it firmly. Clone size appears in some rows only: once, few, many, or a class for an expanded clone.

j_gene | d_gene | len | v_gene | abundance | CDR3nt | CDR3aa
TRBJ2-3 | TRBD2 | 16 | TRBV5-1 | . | TGCGCCAGCAGCTCACTAGCGGGAGGGCGCACAGATACGCAGTATTTT | CASSSLAGGRTDTQYF
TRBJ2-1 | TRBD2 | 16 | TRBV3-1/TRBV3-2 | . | TGTGCCAGCAGCCAAGTTTTGGCGGGAGCGGGCAATGAGCAGTTCTTC | CASSQVLAGAGNEQFF
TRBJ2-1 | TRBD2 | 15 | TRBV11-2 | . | TGTGCCAGCACCTTCCTGGTAGCGGGGGAGGCTGAGCAGTTCTTC | CASTFLVAGEAEQFF
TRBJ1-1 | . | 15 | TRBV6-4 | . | TGTGCCAGCAGTGCCTCCCCCACAGGGAACACTGAAGCTTTCTTT | CASSASPTGNTEAFF
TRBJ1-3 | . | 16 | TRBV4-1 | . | TGCGCCAGCAGCCAAGATTTCAGCCCCTCTGGAAACACCATATATTTT | CASSQDFSPSGNTIYF
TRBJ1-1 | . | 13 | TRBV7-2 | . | TGTGCCAGCAGTCGTACGCTGTCAGGAGGGGCTTTCTTT | CASSRTLSGGAFF
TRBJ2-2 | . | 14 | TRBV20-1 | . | TGCAGTGCTAGTTTAAGATATGACACCGGGGAGCTGTTTTTT | CSASLRYDTGELFF
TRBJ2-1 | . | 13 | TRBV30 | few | TGTGCCTGGAGTGCCCAGGGGCCTAATGAGCAGTTCTTC | CAWSAQGPNEQFF
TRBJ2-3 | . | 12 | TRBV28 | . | TGTGCCAGCAGTGTAGGACCCCTAACGCAGTATTTT | CASSVGPLTQYF
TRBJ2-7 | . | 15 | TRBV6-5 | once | TGTGCCAGCAGCCCCAGGGACTTTTCTTCCTACGAGCAGTACTTC | CASSPRDFSSYEQYF
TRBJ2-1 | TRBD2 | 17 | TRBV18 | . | TGTGCCAGCTCACCTTGGACTAGCGAGAGCTCCTACAATGAGCAGTTCTTC | CASSPWTSESSYNEQFF
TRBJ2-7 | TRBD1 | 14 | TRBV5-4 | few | TGTGCCAGCAGCCCAGGGGGCACCTACTACGAGCAGTACTTC | CASSPGGTYYEQYF
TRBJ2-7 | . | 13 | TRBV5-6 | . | TGTGCCAGCAGCACCAAGGACAGCTACGAGCAGTACTTC | CASSTKDSYEQYF
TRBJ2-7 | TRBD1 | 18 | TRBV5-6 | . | TGTGCCAGCAGCTTGTGGGGCACCGGGACAGGGATTTTGGACGAGCAGTACTTC | CASSLWGTGTGILDEQYF
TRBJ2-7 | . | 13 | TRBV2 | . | TGTGCCAGCTTATTATCAGCTCGGGGCGAGCAGTACTTC | CASLLSARGEQYF
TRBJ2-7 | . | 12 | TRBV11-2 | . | TGTGCCAGCAGCTTCCACTCCTACGAGCAGTACTTC | CASSFHSYEQYF
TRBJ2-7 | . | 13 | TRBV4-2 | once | TGTGCCAGCAGCCAAGATAACAGACGGGAGCAGTACTTC | CASSQDNRREQYF
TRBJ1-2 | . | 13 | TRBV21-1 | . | TGTGCCAGCAGCTCCAGGGGAGGCTATGGCTACACCTTC | CASSSRGGYGYTF
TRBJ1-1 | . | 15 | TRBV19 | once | TGTGCCAGTAGTCCCCGAGGGTTGGCGAACACTGAAGCTTTCTTT | CASSPRGLANTEAFF
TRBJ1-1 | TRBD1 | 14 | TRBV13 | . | TGTGCCAGCAGCTTCAAGACAGGGATATCTGAAGCTTTCTTT | CASSFKTGISEAFF
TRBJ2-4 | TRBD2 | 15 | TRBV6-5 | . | TGTGCCAGTCCAACGGGAGGACTAGCCAAAAACATTCAGTACTTC | CASPTGGLAKNIQYF
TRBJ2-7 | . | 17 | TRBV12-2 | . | TGTGCAAGTCGCACGCACGGGGGCCCTAGTCGTCCTTGCGAGCAGTACTTC | CASRTHGGPSRPCEQYF
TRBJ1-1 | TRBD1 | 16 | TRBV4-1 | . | TGCGCCAGCAGCCAAGGGAGCGACAGGGGCAACACTGAAGCTTTCTTT | CASSQGSDRGNTEAFF
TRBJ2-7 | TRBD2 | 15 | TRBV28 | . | TGTGCCAGCTCGATTCCCGAACTAGCGAACTACGAGCAGTACTTC | CASSIPELANYEQYF
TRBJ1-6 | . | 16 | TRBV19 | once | TGTGCCAGTAGTAGACGGGACACACAAGATTATTCACCCCTCCACTTT | CASSRRDTQDYSPLHF
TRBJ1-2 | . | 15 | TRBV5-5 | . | TGTGCCAGCAGGAGCGGGACCAGGGGCCCTTACGGCTACACCTTC | CASRSGTRGPYGYTF
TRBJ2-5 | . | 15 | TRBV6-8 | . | TGTGCCAGCATATCCGAGACAGCGAGCCAAGAGACCCAGTACTTC | CASISETASQETQYF
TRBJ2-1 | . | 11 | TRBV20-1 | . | TGCAGTGCCGGGCCATCGAATGAGCAGTTCTTC | CSAGPSNEQFF
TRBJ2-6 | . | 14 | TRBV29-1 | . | TGCAGCGTTGTGGACAGCTCTGGGGCCAACGTCCTGACTTTC | CSVVDSSGANVLTF
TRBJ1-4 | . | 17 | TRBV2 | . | TGTGCCAGCAGTTGGGAAATTGAGGGAGCGGGTAATGAAAAACTGTTTTTT | CASSWEIEGAGNEKLFF
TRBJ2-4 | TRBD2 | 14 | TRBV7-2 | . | TGTGCCAGCAGCTCCGGGGGGAGCAAAAACATTCAGTACTTC | CASSSGGSKNIQYF
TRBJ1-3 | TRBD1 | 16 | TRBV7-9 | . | TGTGCCAGCAGACCCGGACAGGGCTACTCTGGAAACACCATATATTTT | CASRPGQGYSGNTIYF
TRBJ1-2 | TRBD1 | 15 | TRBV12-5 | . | TGTGCTAGTGGTTTGGGCATGACAGGGTTCTATGGCTACACCTTC | CASGLGMTGFYGYTF
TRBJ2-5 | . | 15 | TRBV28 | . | TGTGCCAGCAGTGCCACCGGGACAACCCAAGAGACCCAGTACTTC | CASSATGTTQETQYF
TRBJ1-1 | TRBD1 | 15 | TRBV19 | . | TGTGCCAGTAGTAGACGACAGGGGGAGAACACTGAAGCTTTCTTT | CASSRRQGENTEAFF
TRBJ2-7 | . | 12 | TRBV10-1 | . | TGCGCCAGCAGTACAGGAGTCTACGAGCAGTACTTC | CASSTGVYEQYF
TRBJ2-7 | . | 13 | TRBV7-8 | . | TGTGCCAGCAGCTTCACGGAATGGTACGAGCAGTACTTC | CASSFTEWYEQYF
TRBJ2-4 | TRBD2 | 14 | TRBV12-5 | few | TGTGCTAGTGTAGCGGGAGGGATTGAAAACATTCAGTACTTC | CASVAGGIENIQYF
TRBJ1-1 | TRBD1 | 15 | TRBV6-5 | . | TGTGCCAGCAGTTACGGACAGGGGGCGAACACTGAAGCTTTCTTT | CASSYGQGANTEAFF